This T cell receptor beta chain emerged from a study of T cells after yellow fever vaccination. They built TCR cDNA with 5'RACE template switching, a step that put in a universal primer site and UMIs. TCRdb re-called the 5' RACE reads through MiXCR, storing one row per CDR3 protein. In the table there are 400,000 or so distinct CDR3 sequences, approximately 19% of which are singletons. V was clipped by 2 bases and J by 8 bases; unmatched bases: 4. The CDR3 length is 14 residues. Germline V lookup: CDR1 LGHNA, CDR2 YNFKEQ. Broader study findings: Across the CD4 and CD8 compartments, a small share of clonotypes was present in both. Clones that expanded after primary vaccination mostly reappeared after the booster (nearly 98% CD4, approximately 89% CD8). When the response was secondary, it was weaker but reached its peak faster, day 5 versus 15.

About this clonotype itself: Antigen unknown.

The receptor comes from a man aged 18-30 years who received the YFV17D yellow fever vaccine. This chain uses TRBV4-2 with TRBJ2-1; 9 positions match TRBD1. The input for sequencing was PBMCs, taken before the yellow fever booster vaccination. The CDR3 bases are TGTGCCAGCAGCCAACAAAGGGACAGGGATGAGCAGTTCTTC. Translation: CASSQQRDRDEQFF.